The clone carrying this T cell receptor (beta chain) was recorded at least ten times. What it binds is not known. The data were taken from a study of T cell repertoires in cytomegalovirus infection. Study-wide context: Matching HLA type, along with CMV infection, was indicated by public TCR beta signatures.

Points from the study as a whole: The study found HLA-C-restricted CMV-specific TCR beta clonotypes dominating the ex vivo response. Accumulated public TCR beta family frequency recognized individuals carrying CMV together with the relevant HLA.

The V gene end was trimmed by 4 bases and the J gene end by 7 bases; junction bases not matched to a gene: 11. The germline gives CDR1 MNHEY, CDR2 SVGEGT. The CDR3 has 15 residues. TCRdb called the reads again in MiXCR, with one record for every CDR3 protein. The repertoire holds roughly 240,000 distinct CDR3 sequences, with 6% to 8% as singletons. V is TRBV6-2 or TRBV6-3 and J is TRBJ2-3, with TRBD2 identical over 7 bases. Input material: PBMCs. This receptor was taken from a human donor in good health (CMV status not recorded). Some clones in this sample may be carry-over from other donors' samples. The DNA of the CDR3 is TGTGCCAGCAGTTGGCCTCGACTAGCCTTGAATACGCAGTATTTT. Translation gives CASSWPRLALNTQYF.